This T cell receptor (beta chain) was recovered during a study of cytomegalovirus exposure and HLA in healthy donors (dated 2017 in TCRdb). With respect to the entire study: According to an earlier analysis of around 600 of the donors, 150 million to 200 million T cells yielded 120 million or so unique TCR beta sequences and about 300 Gb of sequence data. Around 320 gigabases of sequencing data and 78 million or so unique TCR sequences were included in an early release covering about 700 HLA-typed donors. Of the approximately 400 genotyped donors, 70% to 90% were placed in the genetic ancestry cluster associated with self-reported Caucasian donors. The study was designed to test whether signatures of past pathogen exposure could be identified by cataloging public T cell receptors. Using immunosequencing, the study profiled T cell repertoires from around 670 subjects and related those repertoires to cytomegalovirus serostatus. Along with the roughly 610-subject first cohort, a separate validation cohort of over a hundred different subjects was used. The study combined high-throughput TCR immunosequencing, statistical association of individual TCRs with disease status, and machine learning to predict cytomegalovirus infection status. In a later analysis, previously published TCR beta repertoires from about 640 donors were re-analyzed and high-resolution HLA genotyping was added so that TCR occurrence patterns could be studied. Rather than using new phenotypic data, the later analysis identified candidate immune exposures from TCR beta sequences and from how often those sequences occurred across donors. An earlier analysis of more than 450 of the donors used high-throughput TCR beta sequencing to judge whether each TCR beta V gene segment behaved as functional or pseudogenic. Donor age, sex, ethnicity and CMV serostatus were collected together with the repertoire data. Genome-wide SNP genotypes for about 65% of the 666 donors were used in a later genetic analysis, which treated that subset as a discovery cohort. Every discovery cohort repertoire had been produced on one sequencing platform. HLA typing covered class I and class II loci at four-digit resolution. Typing coverage differed by locus: A, B, C, DRB1 and DQB1 were typed in about 629-630 donors, DQA1 in about 510, DPA1 in 600 to 610, and DPB1 in around 440. Several DR-DQ haplotypes were treated as single units for association and clustering because of strong linkage in the cohort. On average, roughly 240,000 unique TCR beta nucleotide sequences were sequenced per donor among some 420 genotyped donors of the cohort, with roughly 19% of those sequences being non-productive. The full study reports these points: According to the authors, the approach could potentially be generalized to other disease states and immunological phenotypes. In a later analysis, the rate of TCR association differed among HLA loci, with DRB1 alleles having the most associated TCRs and HLA-C alleles having the fewest. Compared with equally common non-associated chains, HLA-associated TCR beta chains in a later analysis were more clonally expanded and had lower generation probabilities. While some public TCRs were present in many individuals, most TCR sequences turned up only very rarely across donors. In vitro tests confirmed that a few of the cytomegalovirus-associated TCR beta chains recognize cytomegalovirus antigens. In an earlier analysis of approximately 600 of the donors, most TCR beta V segments were observed in productive rearrangements about 90% or about 30% of the time, broadly matching IMGT annotations. The earlier analysis of approximately 590 of the donors excluded over 15 rarely observed V segments, including chromosome 9 orphons, because counts were too low. When HLA alleles, especially DR and DQ, strongly co-occurred, attributing TCR associations to individual alleles was difficult. At a false discovery rate of 0.05, a later analysis linked 15,000 to 20,000 TCR beta sequences to specific HLA alleles. In both the original and validation cohorts, the classifier was reported to diagnose cytomegalovirus status with high specificity and sensitivity. Several of the top co-occurrence clusters appeared to be linked to parvovirus B19, influenza, CMV and Epstein-Barr virus, according to a later analysis. Correlated functional status among segregating V segments might be attributable to linkage disequilibrium, but an unknown experimental factor could not be ruled out. In a later genetic analysis, a missense DCLRE1C variant was associated with V-gene and J-gene trimming of TCR beta chains, and the association was replicated in an independent cohort. The study listed 164 TCR beta chains as associated with cytomegalovirus. A further reported finding was that TCR beta sequences accurately predicted the HLA-A and HLA-B alleles for most subjects in the first cohort. A cluster of highly shared sequence variants was judged likely to represent a technical artifact of the sequencing pipeline. The only immune exposure information available for the cohort was CMV serostatus. Because HLA typing was missing for some donors at each locus, association tests included only the typed subset. In this cohort, only TCR beta chains were sequenced, and detectable features were limited by the absence of alpha or paired-chain data. According to a later analysis, most CMV-associated TCR beta chains appeared to be HLA-restricted, and the HLA associations seemed to be driven largely by CMV exposure. Some IMGT-functional V segments, including TRBV6-2 and TRBV6-3, could not be told apart with the 87-base-pair reads, so those segments were excluded. In a later genetic analysis, fewer N-insertions in productive TCRs were reported among donors in an Asian-associated ancestry cluster than the 666-donor mean. The presence/absence analyses assumed that sequencing depth was roughly uniform across donors, and that assumption may not be true.

The protocol used for the library was the immunoSEQ multiplex PCR assay. A mixture of 60 forward primers for TCR Vbeta segments and 13 reverse primers for TCR Jbeta segments was used in the multiplex PCR. The CDR3 region of rearranged TCR beta genes was amplified from genomic DNA by a multiplex PCR assay. The amplified TCR beta libraries were sequenced on the Illumina HiSeq System as 87-base-pair reads. The authors processed their data as follows. A later analysis tallied approximately 87 million unique TCR beta chains across the 550 to 850 repertoires, and around 10 million of those chains were shared by two or more donors. A nearest-neighbor algorithm error-corrected the raw reads and collapsed the reads into unique sequences, merging closely related sequences to remove PCR and sequencing errors. V, D and J gene segments were assigned by aligning CDR3 sequences to IMGT reference sequences. Each retained sequence needed at least a six-nucleotide match to both a V gene segment and a J gene segment. A rearrangement was called productive if the CDR3 had no stop codons and remained in frame with V and J, and every other rearrangement was called non-productive. CDR3 was defined by IMGT convention, running from the second conserved V-encoded cysteine to the conserved J-encoded phenylalanine. The earlier analysis of around 640 of the donors excluded sequences that lacked an unambiguous match to a single V gene segment. An earlier analysis of approximately 590 of the donors classified V segments as functional when productive rearrangements were above 56.7% and as segregating when the standard deviation between donors was above 5%. To diagnose cytomegalovirus status from the catalog of TCR beta chain sequences, a statistical classification framework was built. A later analysis assigned V and J genes by comparing TCR nucleotide sequences with IMGT/GENE-DB human TR gene sequences. A later analysis assigned CDR3 sequences and most-parsimonious VDJ recombination scenarios with the TCRdist pipeline. In a later analysis, each TCR beta chain was defined by its CDR3 amino acid sequence together with its V-gene family, and reads lacking a unique V-gene family were excluded. To address suspected cross-contamination and a sequencing artifact, a later analysis removed some 620 highly shared, low-generation-probability nucleotide sequences. A later analysis calculated a clonal expansion index for each public chain from normalized within-repertoire ranks of inferred template counts. Generation probabilities in a later analysis came from a VDJ recombination model fitted to out-of-frame rearrangements, and those results were checked against IGoR. Hypergeometric tests were used in a later analysis to score TCR-TCR, TCR-HLA and TCR-CMV co-occurrence, with a repertoire-size bias correction applied to the TCR pairs. False discovery rates were estimated in a later analysis by permuting HLA or CMV assignments 20 times. In a later analysis, co-occurring TCRs were grouped using DBSCAN, and TCRdist sequence similarity was added for clustering within HLA-allele-positive subsets. Repertoires with fewer than 30,000 or more than 120,000 public chains were left out of co-occurrence clustering, as were a handful of repertoires with anomalous nucleotide sharing. In TCRdb, the immuneACCESS table is reduced to in-frame sequences with V and J assigned. These tables do not hold every clone; where another copy was compared, an unresolved V gene accounts for under half, and the others remain unexplained. V, J and clone size were drawn from that table, and D and trimming were deduced from the DNA. This sample gives almost 200,000 clones in total; around 79% of them show up just once. The top ten constitute approximately 0.39% of the sample.

The cohort consisted of 666 healthy bone marrow donors. At the time of sampling, all cohort members were nominally healthy, though unrecorded immune exposures were likely present. The donor tested CMV seropositive, placing the donor among the 289 seropositive members of the cohort. Every donor gave a peripheral blood sample, and the peripheral blood mononuclear cells from that sample were used for TCR beta sequencing. The Qiagen DNeasy Blood Extraction Kit was used to extract genomic DNA from the blood cell samples. Clipping removes 6 bases from V and 4 bases from J, with 12 as the unmatched junction base count. CDR1 is given as SQVTM and CDR2 as ANQGSEA, both from the germline V gene. There are 15 amino acids in the CDR3, from cysteine to phenylalanine inclusive. CDR3 DNA is the only sequence kept; it has 45 bases, read in frame from the first base. About this clone itself: Its antigen is not yet known. Per-nucleotide qualities are absent, and no much larger clonotype sits a single base away.

The clonotype originates from a male donor in good health and CMV-seropositive. The specimen sequenced was PBMCs. The receptor chain draws on TRBV29-1 and TRBJ2-3; 8 middle bases align to TRBD2. The DNA sequence follows: TGCAGCGTCGAACTAGCGGCGGACTTCCCAGATACGCAGTATTTT. This encodes CSVELAADFPDTQYF.